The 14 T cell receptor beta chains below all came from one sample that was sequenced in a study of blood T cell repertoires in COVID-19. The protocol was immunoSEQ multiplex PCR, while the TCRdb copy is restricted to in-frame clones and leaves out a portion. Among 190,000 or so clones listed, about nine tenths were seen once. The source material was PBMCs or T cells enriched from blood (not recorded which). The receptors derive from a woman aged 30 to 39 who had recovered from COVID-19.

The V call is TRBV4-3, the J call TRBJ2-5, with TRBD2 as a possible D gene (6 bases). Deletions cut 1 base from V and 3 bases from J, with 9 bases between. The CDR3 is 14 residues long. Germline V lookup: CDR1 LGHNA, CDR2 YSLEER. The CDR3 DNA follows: TGCGCCAGCAGCCAAGTTCTAGCGAAAGAGACCCAGTACTTC. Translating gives CASSQVLAKETQYF.

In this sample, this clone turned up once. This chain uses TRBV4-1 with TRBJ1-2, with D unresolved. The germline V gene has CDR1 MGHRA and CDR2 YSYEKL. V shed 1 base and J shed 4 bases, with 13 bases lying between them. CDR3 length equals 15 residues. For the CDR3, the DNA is TGCGCCAGCAGCCAAGGGGAGACGGGATCCTATGGCTACACCTTC. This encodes CASSQGETGSYGYTF.

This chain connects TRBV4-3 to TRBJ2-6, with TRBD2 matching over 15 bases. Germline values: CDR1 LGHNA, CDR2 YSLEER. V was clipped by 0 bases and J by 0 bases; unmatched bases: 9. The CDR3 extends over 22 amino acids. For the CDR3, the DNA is TGCGCCAGCAGCCAAGACGGGGGACTAGCGGGAGGCTCCTCCTCTGGGGCCAACGTCCTGACTTTC. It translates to CASSQDGGLAGGSSSGANVLTF.

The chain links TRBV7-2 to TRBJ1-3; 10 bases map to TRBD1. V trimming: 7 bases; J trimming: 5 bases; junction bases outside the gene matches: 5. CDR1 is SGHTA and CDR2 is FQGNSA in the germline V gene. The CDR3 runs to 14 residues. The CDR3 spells CASTPGQGRNTIYF. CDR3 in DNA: TGTGCCAGCACACCGGGACAGGGGAGAAACACCATATATTTT. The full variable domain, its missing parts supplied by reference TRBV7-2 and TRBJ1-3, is GAGVSQSPSNKVTEKGKDVELRCDPISGHTALYWYRQSLGQGLEFLIYFQGNSAPDKSGLPSDRFSAERTGGSVSTLTIQRTQQEDSAVYLCASTPGQGRNTIYFGEGSWLTVV.

The CDR3 reads CASSLDLTSGREGEQFF. For the CDR3, the DNA is TGTGCCAGCAGCTTAGATCTGACTAGCGGGAGGGAGGGTGAGCAGTTCTTC. This sequence joins TRBV11-3 and TRBJ2-1; 14 bases align to TRBD2. In germline, CDR1 is SGHNT, CDR2 YENEEA. The V segment lost 0 bases and the J segment 9 bases; nucleotides outside the gene matches: 7. The CDR3 consists of 17 residues. The full variable domain, rest sourced from reference TRBV11-3 and TRBJ2-1, is EAGVVQSPRYKIIEKKQPVAFWCNPISGHNTLYWYLQNLGQGPELLIRYENEEAVDDSQLPKDRFSAERLKGVDSTLKIQPAELGDSAVYLCASSLDLTSGREGEQFFGPGTRLTVL.

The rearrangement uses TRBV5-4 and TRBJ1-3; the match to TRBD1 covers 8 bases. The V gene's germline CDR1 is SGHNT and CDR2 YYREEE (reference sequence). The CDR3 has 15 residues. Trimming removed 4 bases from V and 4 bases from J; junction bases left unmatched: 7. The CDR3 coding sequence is TGTGCCAGCAGCAGTAGACAGGGGAAAGGAAACACCATATATTTT. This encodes CASSSRQGKGNTIYF.

The CDR3 loop is CASHGTGAYYNSPLHF. CDR3 bases: TGTGCCAGCCACGGGACAGGGGCCTATTATAATTCACCCCTCCACTTT. J is TRBJ1-6 and V is TRBV2, with 10 bases matching TRBD1. The CDR3 totals 16 residues. The ends lost 8 bases at V and 4 bases at J; junction bases unmatched: 8. Germline V CDR1 and CDR2: SNHLY, FYNNEI.

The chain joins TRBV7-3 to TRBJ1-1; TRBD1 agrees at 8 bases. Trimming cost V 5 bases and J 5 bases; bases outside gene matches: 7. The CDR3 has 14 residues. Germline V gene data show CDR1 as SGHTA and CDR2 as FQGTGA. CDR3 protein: CASSNLDRETEAFF. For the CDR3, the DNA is TGTGCCAGCAGCAACCTGGACAGGGAAACTGAAGCTTTCTTT.

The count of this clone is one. The CDR3 spells CASSQRQGKQYF. The DNA for the CDR3 is TGTGCCAGCAGCCAAAGGCAGGGAAAGCAGTACTTC. The chain uses TRBV3-1 (or the pseudogene TRBV3-2) and TRBJ2-7, with D perhaps matching TRBD1 (5 bases). Germline loops: CDR1 LGHDT, CDR2 YNNKEL (reference sequence). Trimming removed 2 bases at V and 8 bases at J, with 10 bases between. This CDR3 is built from 12 residues.

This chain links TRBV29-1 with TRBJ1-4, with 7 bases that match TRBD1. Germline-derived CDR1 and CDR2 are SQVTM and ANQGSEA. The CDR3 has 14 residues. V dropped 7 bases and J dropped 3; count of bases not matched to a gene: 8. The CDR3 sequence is CSGGTGDSNEKLFF. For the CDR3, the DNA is TGCAGCGGTGGTACAGGGGACTCTAATGAAAAACTGTTTTTT.

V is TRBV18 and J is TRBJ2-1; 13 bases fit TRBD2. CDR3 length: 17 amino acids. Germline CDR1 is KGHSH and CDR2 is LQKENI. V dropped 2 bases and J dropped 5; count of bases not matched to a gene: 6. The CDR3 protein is CASSPTRTSGSNNEQFF. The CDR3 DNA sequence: TGTGCCAGCTCACCAACCCGGACTAGCGGGAGCAACAATGAGCAGTTCTTC.

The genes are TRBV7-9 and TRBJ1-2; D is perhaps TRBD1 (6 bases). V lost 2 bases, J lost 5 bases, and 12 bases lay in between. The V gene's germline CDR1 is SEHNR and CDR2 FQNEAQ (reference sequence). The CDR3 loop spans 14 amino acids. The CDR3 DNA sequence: TGTGCCAGCAGCTTAAGACAGGAATCGTATGGCTACACCTTC. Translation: CASSLRQESYGYTF.

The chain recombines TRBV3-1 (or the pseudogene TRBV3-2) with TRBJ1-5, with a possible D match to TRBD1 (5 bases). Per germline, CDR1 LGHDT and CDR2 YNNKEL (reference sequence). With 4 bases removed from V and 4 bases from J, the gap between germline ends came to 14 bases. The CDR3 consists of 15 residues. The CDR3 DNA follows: TGTGCCAGCAGCCCCTCGCAGGGAAGTAATCAGCCCCAGCATTTT. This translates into CASSPSQGSNQPQHF.

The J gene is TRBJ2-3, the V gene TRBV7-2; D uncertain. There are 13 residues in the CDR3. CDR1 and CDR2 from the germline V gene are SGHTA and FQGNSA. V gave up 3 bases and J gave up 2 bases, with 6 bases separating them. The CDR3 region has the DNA TGTGCCAGCAGCTTTTCCCTCACAGATACGCAGTATTTT. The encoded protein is CASSFSLTDTQYF.